A selection of T cell receptor beta chains follows, all from one sample in a study of CD8+CD57+ T cells in acquired aplastic anemia. TCRdb analysed the reads with MiXCR anew, one entry per CDR3 protein. The table includes some 410,000 distinct CDR3 sequences, just under 70% detected once. Sequenced: sorted CD4+, CD8+, or CD8+CD57+ T cells (not recorded which) from PBMCs. The receptors here all came from a human donor in good health, serving as a control. CDR3s include the opening cysteine and the closing phenylalanine or tryptophan. A D gene is named only where the DNA matches it firmly. Clone sizes are given selectively: once, few, many, or a class where the clone is expanded.

d_call,j_call,v_call,clone_size,cdr3_aa,cdr3_nt
.,TRBJ2-2,TRBV6-5,.,CASIHSYTGELFF,TGTGCCAGCATACACAGTTACACCGGGGAGCTGTTTTTT
TRBD1,TRBJ2-5,TRBV6-5,many,CASSYDRGRETQYF,TGTGCCAGCAGTTACGACAGGGGGCGGGAGACCCAGTACTTC
TRBD1,TRBJ1-4,TRBV7-2,.,CASSLGTGMDEQYF,TGTGCCAGCAGCCTAGGGACAGGGATGGACGAGCAGTACTTT
TRBD1,TRBJ2-7,TRBV27,.,CASSFGFPRTGGFYEQYF,TGTGCCAGCAGTTTCGGGTTCCCCAGGACAGGGGGTTTCTACGAGCAGTACTTC
.,TRBJ1-1,TRBV27,once,CASSTQPGALNAEAFF,TGTGCCAGCAGTACCCAACCAGGGGCCCTGAACGCTGAAGCTTTCTTT
.,TRBJ1-4,TRBV7-9,.,CASSAGSTGSENLFF,TGTGCCAGCAGCGCGGGCTCCACCGGGAGTGAAAATCTGTTTTTT
TRBD1,TRBJ2-7,TRBV29-1,few,CSVVWDRAEQYF,TGCAGCGTTGTGTGGGACAGGGCCGAGCAGTACTTC
.,TRBJ2-5,TRBV29-1,many,CSVETGGGETQYF,TGCAGCGTTGAGACAGGCGGAGGGGAGACCCAGTACTTC
.,TRBJ2-7,TRBV9,.,CASGLEASSYEQYF,TGTGCCAGCGGCTTGGAGGCCAGCTCCTACGAGCAGTACTTC
.,TRBJ1-1,TRBV12-3/TRBV12-4,.,CASSKRPDIHMNTEAFF,TGTGCCAGCAGCAAACGACCTGACATTCACATGAACACTGAAGCTTTCTTT
TRBD1,TRBJ1-2,TRBV15,.,CASSRYGRGEGGYTF,TGTGCCAGCAGCCGATACGGCAGGGGGGAGGGGGGCTACACCTTC
.,TRBJ2-7,TRBV14,many,CASSQVTQASSYEQYF,TGTGCCAGCAGCCAAGTAACTCAGGCTTCATCCTACGAGCAGTACTTC
.,TRBJ2-7,TRBV4-2,many,CASSQDLTGYEQYF,TGTGCCAGCAGCCAAGATCTTACAGGCTACGAGCAGTACTTC
.,TRBJ2-7,TRBV7-9,few,CASSWLSEQYF,TGTGCCAGCAGCTGGTTATCCGAGCAGTACTTC
.,TRBJ2-1,TRBV7-6,.,CASSLGPQGGRYNEQFF,TGTGCCAGCAGCTTAGGGCCCCAGGGGGGCCGGTACAATGAGCAGTTCTTC
.,TRBJ1-2,TRBV12-5,.,CASGFNNYGYTF,TGTGCTAGTGGTTTTAACAACTATGGCTACACCTTC
TRBD1,TRBJ1-6,TRBV7-2,.,CASTGQGYQPLHF,TGTGCCAGCACCGGACAGGGATATCAGCCCCTCCACTTT
.,TRBJ2-7,TRBV25-1,few,CASGRTDSYEQYF,TGTGCCAGCGGACGGACAGACAGCTACGAGCAGTACTTC
.,TRBJ1-2,TRBV25-1,.,CASSYPAGYGDFF,TGTGCCAGCAGTTACCCGGCAGGGTATGGCGACTTCTTC
TRBD2,TRBJ2-1,TRBV14,.,CASSHEGGGLNEQFF,TGTGCCAGCAGCCACGAGGGCGGGGGGTTAAATGAGCAGTTCTTC
.,TRBJ1-2,TRBV20-1,.,CRVRGMINYGYTF,TGCAGGGTCAGGGGCATGATAAACTATGGCTACACCTTC
.,TRBJ1-2,TRBV24-1,.,CATSDFQAIGGYTF,TGTGCCACCAGTGATTTCCAGGCTATCGGCGGCTACACCTTC
.,TRBJ2-5,TRBV7-6,few,CASSLEAETQYF,TGTGCCAGCAGCCTAGAGGCGGAGACCCAGTACTTC
.,TRBJ1-2,TRBV20-1,many,CSARDQVGYGYTF,TGCAGTGCTAGAGATCAGGTTGGCTATGGCTACACCTTC
TRBD1,TRBJ2-3,TRBV9,.,CASSVLQGHSTDTQYF,TGTGCCAGCAGCGTCCTACAGGGGCATAGCACAGATACGCAGTATTTT
.,TRBJ1-2,TRBV5-5,.,CASSLTGSNNYGYTF,TGTGCCAGCAGCTTAACAGGCAGTAATAACTATGGCTACACCTTC